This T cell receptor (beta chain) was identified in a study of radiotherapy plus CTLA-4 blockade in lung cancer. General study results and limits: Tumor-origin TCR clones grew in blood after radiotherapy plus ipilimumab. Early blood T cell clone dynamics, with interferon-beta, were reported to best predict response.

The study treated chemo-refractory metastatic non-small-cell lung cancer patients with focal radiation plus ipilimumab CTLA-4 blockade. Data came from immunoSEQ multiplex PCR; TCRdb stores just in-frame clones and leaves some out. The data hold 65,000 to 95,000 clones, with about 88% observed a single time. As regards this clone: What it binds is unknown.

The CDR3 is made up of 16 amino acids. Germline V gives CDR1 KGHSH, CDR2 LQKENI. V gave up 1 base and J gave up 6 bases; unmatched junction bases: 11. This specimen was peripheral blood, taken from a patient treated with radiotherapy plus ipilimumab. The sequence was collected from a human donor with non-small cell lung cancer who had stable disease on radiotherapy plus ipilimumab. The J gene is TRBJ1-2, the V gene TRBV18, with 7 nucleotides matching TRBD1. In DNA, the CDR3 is TGTGCCAGCTCACCACGGGAGGGGGCCTGGGCAGATGGCTACACCTTC. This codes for CASSPREGAWADGYTF.